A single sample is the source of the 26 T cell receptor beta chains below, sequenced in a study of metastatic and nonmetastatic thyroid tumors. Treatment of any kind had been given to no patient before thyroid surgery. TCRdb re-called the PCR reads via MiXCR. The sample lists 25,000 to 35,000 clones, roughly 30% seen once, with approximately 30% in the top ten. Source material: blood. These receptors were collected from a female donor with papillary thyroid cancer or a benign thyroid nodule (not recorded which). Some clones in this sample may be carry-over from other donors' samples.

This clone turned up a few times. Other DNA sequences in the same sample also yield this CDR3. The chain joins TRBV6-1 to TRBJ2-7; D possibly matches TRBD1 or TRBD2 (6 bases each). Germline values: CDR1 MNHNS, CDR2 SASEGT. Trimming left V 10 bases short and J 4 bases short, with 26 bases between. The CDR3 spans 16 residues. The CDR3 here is CATLPEAKGGGYEQYF. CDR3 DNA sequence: TGTGCCACCCTTCCGGAGGCGAAGGGGGGCGGGTACGAGCAGTACTTC.

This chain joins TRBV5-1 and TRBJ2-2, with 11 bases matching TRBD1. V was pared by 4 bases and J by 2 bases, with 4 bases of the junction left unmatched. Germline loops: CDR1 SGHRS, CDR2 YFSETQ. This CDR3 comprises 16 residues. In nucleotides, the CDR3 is TGCGCCAGCAGCACCTGGACAGGGGGCAACACCGGGGAGCTGTTTTTT. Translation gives CASSTWTGGNTGELFF.

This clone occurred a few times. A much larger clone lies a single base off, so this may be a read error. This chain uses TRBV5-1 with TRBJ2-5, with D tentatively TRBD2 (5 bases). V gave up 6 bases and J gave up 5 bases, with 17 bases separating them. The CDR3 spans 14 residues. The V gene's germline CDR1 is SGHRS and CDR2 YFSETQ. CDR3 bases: TGCGCCAGCAACTTCGACGGCCCGGGGGAGACCCAGTACTTC. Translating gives CASNFDGPGETQYF.

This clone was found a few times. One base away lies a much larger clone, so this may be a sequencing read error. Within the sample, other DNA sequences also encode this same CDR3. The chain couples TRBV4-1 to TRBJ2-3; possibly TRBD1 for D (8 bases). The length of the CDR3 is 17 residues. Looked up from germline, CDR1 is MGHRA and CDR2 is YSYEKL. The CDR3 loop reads CASSQPSTGGVTDTQYF. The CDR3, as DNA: TGCGCCAGCAGCCAACCGTCTACAGGGGGGGTTACAGATACGCAGTATTTC.

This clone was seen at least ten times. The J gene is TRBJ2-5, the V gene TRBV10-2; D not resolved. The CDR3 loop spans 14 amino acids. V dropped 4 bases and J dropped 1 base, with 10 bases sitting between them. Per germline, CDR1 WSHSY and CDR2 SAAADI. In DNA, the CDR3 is TGCGCCAGCAGTGTCGGGCGAACCCAAGAGACCCAGTACTTC. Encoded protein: CASSVGRTQETQYF.

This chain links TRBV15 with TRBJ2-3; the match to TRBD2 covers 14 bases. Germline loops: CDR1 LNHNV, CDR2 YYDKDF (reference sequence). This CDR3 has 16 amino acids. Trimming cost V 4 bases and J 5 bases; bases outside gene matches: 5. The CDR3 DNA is TGTGCCACCAGCACCCAAGGGACTAGCGGGAGAGATACGCAGTATTTT. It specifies CATSTQGTSGRDTQYF. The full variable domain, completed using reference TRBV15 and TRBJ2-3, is DAMVIQNPRYQVTQFGKPVTLSCSQTLNHNVMYWYQQKSSQAPKLLFHYYDKDFNNEADTPDNFQSRRPNTSFCFLDIRSPGLGDTAMYLCATSTQGTSGRDTQYFGPGTRLTVL.

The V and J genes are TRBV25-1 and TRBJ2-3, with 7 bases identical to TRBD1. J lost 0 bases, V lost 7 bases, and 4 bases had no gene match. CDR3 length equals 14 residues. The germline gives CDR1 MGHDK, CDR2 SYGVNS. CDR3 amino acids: CASTRDSSTDTQYF. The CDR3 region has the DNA TGTGCCAGCACCCGGGACAGCAGCACAGATACGCAGTATTTT.

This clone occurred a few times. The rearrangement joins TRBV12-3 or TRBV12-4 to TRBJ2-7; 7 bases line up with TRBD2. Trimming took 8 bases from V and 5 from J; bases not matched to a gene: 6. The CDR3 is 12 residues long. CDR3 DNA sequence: TGTGCCAGCCGCCGGGGGGTAAACGAGCAGTACTTC. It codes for CASRRGVNEQYF.

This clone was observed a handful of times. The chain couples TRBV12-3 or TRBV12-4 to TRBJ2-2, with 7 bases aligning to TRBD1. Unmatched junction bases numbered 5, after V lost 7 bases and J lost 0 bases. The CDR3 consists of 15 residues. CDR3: CASIGGQTNTGELFF. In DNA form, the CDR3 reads TGTGCCAGCATTGGGGGACAGACGAACACCGGGGAGCTGTTTTTT.

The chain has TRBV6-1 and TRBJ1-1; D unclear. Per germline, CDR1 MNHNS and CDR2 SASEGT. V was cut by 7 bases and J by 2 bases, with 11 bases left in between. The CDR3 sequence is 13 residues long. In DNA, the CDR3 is TGTGCCAGCACCAACACAGCAAACACTGAAGCTTTCTTT. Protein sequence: CASTNTANTEAFF.

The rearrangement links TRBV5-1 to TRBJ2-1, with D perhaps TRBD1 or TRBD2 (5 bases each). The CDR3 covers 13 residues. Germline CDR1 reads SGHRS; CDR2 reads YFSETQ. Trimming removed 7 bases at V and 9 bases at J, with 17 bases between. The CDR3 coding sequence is TGCGCCAGCCGGGCCTCAGAGGGGAGTGAGCAGTTCTTC. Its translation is CASRASEGSEQFF.

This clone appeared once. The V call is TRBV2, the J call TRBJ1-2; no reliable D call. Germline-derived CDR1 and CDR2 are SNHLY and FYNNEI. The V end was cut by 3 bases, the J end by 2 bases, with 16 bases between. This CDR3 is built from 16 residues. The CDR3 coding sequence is TGTGCCAGCAGTGACTTAGATATCGACAAGAACTATGGCTACACCTTC. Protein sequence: CASSDLDIDKNYGYTF.

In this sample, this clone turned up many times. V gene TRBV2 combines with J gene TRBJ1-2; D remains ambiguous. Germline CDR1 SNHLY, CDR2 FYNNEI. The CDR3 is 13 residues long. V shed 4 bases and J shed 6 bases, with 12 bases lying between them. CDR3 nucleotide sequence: TGTGCCAGCAGTGCAAAAGGAACCCATGGCTACACCTTC. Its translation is CASSAKGTHGYTF.

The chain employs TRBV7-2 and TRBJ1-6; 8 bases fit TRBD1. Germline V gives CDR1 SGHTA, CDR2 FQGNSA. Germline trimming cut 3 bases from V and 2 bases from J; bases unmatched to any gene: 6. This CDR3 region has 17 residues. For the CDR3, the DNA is TGTGCCAGCAGCTTTGCCCAGGGGGCGGCCTATAATTCACCCCTCCACTTT. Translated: CASSFAQGAAYNSPLHF.

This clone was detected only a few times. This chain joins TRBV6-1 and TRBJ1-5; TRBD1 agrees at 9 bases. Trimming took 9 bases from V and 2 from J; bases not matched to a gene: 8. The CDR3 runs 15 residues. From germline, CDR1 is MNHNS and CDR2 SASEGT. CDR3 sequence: CASTGGALGNQPQHF. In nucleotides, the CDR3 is TGTGCCAGTACAGGGGGCGCACTGGGCAATCAGCCCCAGCATTTT.

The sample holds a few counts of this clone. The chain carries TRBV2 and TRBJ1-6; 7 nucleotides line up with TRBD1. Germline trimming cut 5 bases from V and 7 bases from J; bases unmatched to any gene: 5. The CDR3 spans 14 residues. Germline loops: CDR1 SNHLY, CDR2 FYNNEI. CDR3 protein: CASSIDRVNSPLHF. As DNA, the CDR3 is TGTGCCAGCAGTATTGACAGGGTAAATTCACCCCTCCACTTT.

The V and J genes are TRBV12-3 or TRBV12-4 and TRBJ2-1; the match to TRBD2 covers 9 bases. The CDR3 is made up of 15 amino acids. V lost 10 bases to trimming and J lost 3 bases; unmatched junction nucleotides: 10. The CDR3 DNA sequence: TGTGCCATCAGCCTGGAGACTAGCGGCTACAATGAGCAGTTCTTC. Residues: CAISLETSGYNEQFF.

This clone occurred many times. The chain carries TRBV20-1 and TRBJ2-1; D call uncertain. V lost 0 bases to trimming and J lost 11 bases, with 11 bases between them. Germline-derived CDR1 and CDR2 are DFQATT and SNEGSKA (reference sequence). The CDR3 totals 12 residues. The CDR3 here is CSARDQAQKQFF. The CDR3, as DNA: TGCAGTGCTAGAGATCAGGCCCAGAAGCAGTTCTTC.

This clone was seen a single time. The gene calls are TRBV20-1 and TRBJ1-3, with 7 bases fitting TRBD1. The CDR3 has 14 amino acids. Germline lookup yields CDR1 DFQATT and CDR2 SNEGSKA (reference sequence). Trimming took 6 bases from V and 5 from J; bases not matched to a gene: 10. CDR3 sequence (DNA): TGCAGTGCCGTAGGGGGCGGGGGTAGAAACACCATATATTTT. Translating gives CSAVGGGGRNTIYF.

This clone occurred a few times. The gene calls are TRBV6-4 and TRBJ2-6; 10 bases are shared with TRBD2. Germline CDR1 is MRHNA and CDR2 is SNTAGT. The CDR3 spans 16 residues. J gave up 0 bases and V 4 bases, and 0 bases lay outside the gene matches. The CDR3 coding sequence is TGTGCCAGCAGTGGGACTAGCGGCTCTGGGGCCAACGTCCTGACTTTC. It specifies CASSGTSGSGANVLTF.

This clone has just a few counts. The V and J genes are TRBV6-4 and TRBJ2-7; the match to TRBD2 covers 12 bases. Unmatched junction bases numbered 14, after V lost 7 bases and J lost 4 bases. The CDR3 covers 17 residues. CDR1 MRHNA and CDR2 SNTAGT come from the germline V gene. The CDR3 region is CASTIRTSGEGIYEQYF. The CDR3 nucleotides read TGTGCCAGCACAATACGGACTAGCGGGGAGGGTATATACGAGCAGTACTTC.

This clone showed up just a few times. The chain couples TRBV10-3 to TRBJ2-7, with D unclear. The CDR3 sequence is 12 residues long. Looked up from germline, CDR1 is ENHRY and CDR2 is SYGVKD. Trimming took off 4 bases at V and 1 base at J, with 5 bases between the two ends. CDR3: CAISAESYEQYF. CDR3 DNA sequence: TGTGCCATCAGTGCAGAGTCCTACGAGCAGTACTTC.

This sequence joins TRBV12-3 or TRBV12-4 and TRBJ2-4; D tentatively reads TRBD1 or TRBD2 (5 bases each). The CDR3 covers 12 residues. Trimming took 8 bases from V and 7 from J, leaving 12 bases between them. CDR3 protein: CASRDLGNIQYF. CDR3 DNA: TGTGCCAGCCGGGACCTCGGGAACATTCAGTACTTC.

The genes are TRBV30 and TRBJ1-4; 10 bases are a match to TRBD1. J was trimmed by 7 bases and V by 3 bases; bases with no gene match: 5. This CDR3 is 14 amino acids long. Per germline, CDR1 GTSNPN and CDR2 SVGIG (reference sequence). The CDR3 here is CAWRGTGESEKLFF. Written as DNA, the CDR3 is TGTGCCTGGAGGGGGACAGGGGAGAGTGAAAAACTGTTTTTT.

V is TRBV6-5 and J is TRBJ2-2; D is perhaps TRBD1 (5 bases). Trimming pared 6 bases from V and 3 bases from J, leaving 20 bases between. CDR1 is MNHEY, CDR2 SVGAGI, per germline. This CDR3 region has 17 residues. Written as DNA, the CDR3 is TGTGCCAGCAGCTATGACAGTGCCCGACTCGACACCGGGGAGCTGTTTTTT. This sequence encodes CASSYDSARLDTGELFF.

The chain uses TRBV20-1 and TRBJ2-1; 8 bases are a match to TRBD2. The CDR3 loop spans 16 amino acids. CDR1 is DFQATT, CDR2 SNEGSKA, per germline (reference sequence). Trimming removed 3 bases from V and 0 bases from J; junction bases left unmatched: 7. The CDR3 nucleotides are TGCAGTGCTAGGGACAGCGGGGGCCCCTCCTACAATGAGCAGTTCTTC. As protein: CSARDSGGPSYNEQFF.